The rows below give T cell receptor beta chains drawn from one sample of a study of blood T cell repertoires in COVID-19. Measured with immunoSEQ multiplex PCR; TCRdb has only the in-frame clones, and not every one. The sample has 60,000 or so clones, 65% to 80% seen once; the top ten hold around 21%. Sequencing input: peripheral blood. The receptors originated from a man in his thirties or forties with COVID-19, enrolled during active disease. The CDR3 runs from the conserved cysteine through the conserved F or W. D genes are given only for firm matches. Rows may omit the clone size; those that give it use once, few, many or a size class.

v_gene,abundance,len,j_gene,d_gene,CDR3nt,CDR3aa
TRBV19,-,15,TRBJ1-3,-,TGTGCCAGTAGTGCCGGGACTTCCCTTGGAAACACCATATATTTT,CASSAGTSLGNTIYF
TRBV10-3,-,12,TRBJ2-1,-,TGTGCCATCAGTGTACAGGACAATGAGCAGTTCTTC,CAISVQDNEQFF
TRBV6-5,once,13,TRBJ1-5,TRBD1,TGTGCCACGCAGGGGGCGCGGAAGGGAAGGCAGCATTTT,CATQGARKGRQHF
TRBV18,-,14,TRBJ2-7,-,TGTGCCAGCTCACGAGGCGGGCCCTCCTACGAGCAGTACTTC,CASSRGGPSYEQYF
TRBV7-8,-,16,TRBJ2-5,TRBD2,TGTGCCAGCAGCTTAGGGACTAGCGGGAATCTTGAGACCCAGTACTTC,CASSLGTSGNLETQYF
TRBV9,-,15,TRBJ2-3,-,TGTGCCAGCAGCGTAGCGGGGGTTAGCACAGATACGCAGTATTTT,CASSVAGVSTDTQYF
TRBV30,few,14,TRBJ1-5,-,TGTGCCTGGAGTGGTGGGGGGAGCAATCAGCCCCAGCATTTT,CAWSGGGSNQPQHF
TRBV11-3,once,16,TRBJ2-3,TRBD2,TGTGCCAGCAGCCCACGGGCAGCGGGGGGCACAGATACGCAGTATTTT,CASSPRAAGGTDTQYF
TRBV7-8,-,19,TRBJ2-6,-,TGTGCCAGCAGCAGAACAGGGTACGGCCCCGGCTCTGGGGCCAACGTCCTGACTTTC,CASSRTGYGPGSGANVLTF
TRBV19,-,18,TRBJ2-7,TRBD2,TGTGCCAGTAGCATGAAAGGGACTAGCGGGACATCGCCCGACGAGCAGTACTTC,CASSMKGTSGTSPDEQYF
TRBV15,once,17,TRBJ2-3,TRBD2,TGTGCCACCAGCAGAGATACGGGCGGGGGGGTTTCAGATACGCAGTATTTT,CATSRDTGGGVSDTQYF
TRBV28,-,14,TRBJ1-5,TRBD1,TGTGCCAGCAGGGAACAGGGGCTCAATCAGCCCCAGCATTTT,CASREQGLNQPQHF
TRBV18,-,15,TRBJ2-1,TRBD1,TGTGCCAGCTCACCGCCCGGACAGGCATACAATGAGCAGTTCTTC,CASSPPGQAYNEQFF
TRBV12-3/TRBV12-4,-,13,TRBJ2-7,-,TGTGCCAGCAGATCTGCAGGGATCTACGAGCAGTACTTC,CASRSAGIYEQYF
TRBV24-1,-,17,TRBJ2-2,TRBD1,TGTGCCACCAGTGATCCCCGGGACAGGGGGCTCGCCGGGGAGCTGTTTTTT,CATSDPRDRGLAGELFF
TRBV5-1,-,17,TRBJ2-3,TRBD2,TGCGCCAGCAGCTTGACGACTAGCGGGACAAGCACAGATACGCAGTATTTT,CASSLTTSGTSTDTQYF